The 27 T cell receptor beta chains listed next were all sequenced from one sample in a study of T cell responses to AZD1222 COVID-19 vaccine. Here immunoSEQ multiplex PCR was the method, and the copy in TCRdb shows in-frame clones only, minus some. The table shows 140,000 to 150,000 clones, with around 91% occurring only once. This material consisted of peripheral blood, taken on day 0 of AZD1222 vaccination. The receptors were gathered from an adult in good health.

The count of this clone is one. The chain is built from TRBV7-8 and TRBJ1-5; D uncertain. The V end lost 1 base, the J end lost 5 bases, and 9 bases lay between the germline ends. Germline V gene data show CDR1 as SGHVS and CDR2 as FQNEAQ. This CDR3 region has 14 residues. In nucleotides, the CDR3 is TGTGCCAGCAGCTTAGGGATTGAGGATCAGCCCCAGCATTTT. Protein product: CASSLGIEDQPQHF.

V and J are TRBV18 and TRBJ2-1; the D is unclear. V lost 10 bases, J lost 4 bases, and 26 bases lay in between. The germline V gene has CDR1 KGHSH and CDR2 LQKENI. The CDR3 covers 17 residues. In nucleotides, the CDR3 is TGTGCCACCTCCGCGCCTCTTACCTCATCCCCATACAATGAGCAGTTCTTC. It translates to CATSAPLTSSPYNEQFF.

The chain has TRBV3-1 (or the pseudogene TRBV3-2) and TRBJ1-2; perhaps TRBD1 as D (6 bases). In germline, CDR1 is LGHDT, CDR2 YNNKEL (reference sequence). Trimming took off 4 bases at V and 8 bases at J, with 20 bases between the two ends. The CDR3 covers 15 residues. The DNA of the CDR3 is TGTGCCAGCAGCCCGTTACAAACAGGGACGGTGGGCTACACCTTC. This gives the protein CASSPLQTGTVGYTF.

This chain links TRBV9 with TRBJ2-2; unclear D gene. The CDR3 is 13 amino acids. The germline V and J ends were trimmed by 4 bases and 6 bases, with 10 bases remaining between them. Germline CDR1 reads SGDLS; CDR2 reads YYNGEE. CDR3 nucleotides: TGTGCCAGCAGCCCAGGATTCTCCGGGGAGCTGTTTTTT. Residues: CASSPGFSGELFF.

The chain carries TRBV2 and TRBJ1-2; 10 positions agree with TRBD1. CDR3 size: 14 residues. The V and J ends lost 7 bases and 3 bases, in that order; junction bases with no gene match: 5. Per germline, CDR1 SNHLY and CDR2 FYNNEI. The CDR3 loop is CASNRQGAHYGYTF. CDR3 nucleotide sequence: TGTGCCAGCAATAGACAGGGGGCGCACTATGGCTACACCTTC.

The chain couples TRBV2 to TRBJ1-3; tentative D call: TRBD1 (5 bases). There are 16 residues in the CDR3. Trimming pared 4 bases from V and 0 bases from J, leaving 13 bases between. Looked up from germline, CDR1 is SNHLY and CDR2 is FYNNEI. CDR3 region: CASSVGVRDSGNTIYF. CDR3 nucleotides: TGTGCCAGCAGTGTAGGGGTGAGGGACTCTGGAAACACCATATATTTT. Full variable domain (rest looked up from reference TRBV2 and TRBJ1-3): EPEVTQTPSHQVTQMGQEVILRCVPISNHLYFYWYRQILGQKVEFLVSFYNNEISEKSEIFDDQFSVERPDGSNFTLKIRSTKLEDSAMYFCASSVGVRDSGNTIYFGEGSWLTVV.

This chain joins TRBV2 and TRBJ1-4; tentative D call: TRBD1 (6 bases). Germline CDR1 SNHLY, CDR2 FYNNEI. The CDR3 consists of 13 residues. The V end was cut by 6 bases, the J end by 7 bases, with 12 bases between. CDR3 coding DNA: TGTGCCAGCAGACGGACAGCTGGTGAAAAACTGTTTTTT. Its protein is CASRRTAGEKLFF.

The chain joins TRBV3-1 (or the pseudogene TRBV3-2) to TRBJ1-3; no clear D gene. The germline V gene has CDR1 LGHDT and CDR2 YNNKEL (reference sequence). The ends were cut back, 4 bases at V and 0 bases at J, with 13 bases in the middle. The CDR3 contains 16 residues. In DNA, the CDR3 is TGTGCCAGCAGCCTTTACTTTGTACTCTCTGGAAACACCATATATTTT. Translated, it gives CASSLYFVLSGNTIYF.

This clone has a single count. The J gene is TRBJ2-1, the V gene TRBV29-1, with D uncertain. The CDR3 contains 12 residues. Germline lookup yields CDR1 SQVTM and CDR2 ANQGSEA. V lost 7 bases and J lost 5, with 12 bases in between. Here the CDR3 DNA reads TGCAGCGCCTGGCACGGTAACAATGAGCAGTTCTTC. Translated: CSAWHGNNEQFF.

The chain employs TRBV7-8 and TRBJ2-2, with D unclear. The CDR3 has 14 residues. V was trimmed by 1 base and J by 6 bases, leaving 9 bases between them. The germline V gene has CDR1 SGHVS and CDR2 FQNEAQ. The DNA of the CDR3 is TGTGCCAGCAGCTTAGTGGGCGGCTCCGGGGAGCTGTTTTTT. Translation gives CASSLVGGSGELFF.

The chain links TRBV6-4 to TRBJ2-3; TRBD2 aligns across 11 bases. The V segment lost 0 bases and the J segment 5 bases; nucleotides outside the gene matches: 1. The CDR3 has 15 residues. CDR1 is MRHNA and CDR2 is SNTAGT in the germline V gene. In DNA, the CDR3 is TGTGCCAGCAGTGACTCGGGGACTAGCGGAGATACGCAGTATTTT. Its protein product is CASSDSGTSGDTQYF.

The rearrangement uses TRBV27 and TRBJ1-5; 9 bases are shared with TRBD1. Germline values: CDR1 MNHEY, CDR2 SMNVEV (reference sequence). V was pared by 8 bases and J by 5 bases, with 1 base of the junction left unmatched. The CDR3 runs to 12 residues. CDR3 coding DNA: TGTGCCAGCCGGACAGGGGATCAGCCCCAGCATTTT. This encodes CASRTGDQPQHF.

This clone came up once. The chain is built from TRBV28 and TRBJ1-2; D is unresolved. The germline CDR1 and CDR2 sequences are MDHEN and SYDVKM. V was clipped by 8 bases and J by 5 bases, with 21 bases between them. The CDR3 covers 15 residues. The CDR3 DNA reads TGTGCCAGCGGACGGACCACGGGCACCCGATATGGCTACACCTTC. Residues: CASGRTTGTRYGYTF.

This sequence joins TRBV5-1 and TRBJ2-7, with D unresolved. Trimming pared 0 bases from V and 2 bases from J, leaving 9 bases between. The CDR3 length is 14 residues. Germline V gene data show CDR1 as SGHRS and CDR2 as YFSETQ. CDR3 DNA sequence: TGCGCCAGCAGCTTGGGTAGCACCGCCTACGAGCAGTACTTC. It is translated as CASSLGSTAYEQYF.

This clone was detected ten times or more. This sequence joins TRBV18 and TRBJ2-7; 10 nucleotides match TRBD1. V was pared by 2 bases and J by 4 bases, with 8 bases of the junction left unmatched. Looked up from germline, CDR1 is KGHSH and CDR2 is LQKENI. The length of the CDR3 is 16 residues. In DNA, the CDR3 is TGTGCCAGCTCACCAGCCGGGACAGGGGTTTTGTACGAGCAGTACTTC. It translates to CASSPAGTGVLYEQYF.

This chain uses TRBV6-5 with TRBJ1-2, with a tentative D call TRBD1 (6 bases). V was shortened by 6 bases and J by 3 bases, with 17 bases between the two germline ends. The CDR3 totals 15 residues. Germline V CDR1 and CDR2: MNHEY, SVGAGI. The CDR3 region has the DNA TGTGCCAGCAGGCCGCCCCGGGGGGGCGACTATGGCTACACCTTC. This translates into CASRPPRGGDYGYTF.

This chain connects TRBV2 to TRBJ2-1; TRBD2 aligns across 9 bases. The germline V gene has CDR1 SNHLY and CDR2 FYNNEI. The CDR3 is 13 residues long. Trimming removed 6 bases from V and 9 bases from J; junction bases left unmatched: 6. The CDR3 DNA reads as TGTGCCAGCAGGGGTAGCGGGAGAGGTGAGCAGTTCTTC. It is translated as CASRGSGRGEQFF.

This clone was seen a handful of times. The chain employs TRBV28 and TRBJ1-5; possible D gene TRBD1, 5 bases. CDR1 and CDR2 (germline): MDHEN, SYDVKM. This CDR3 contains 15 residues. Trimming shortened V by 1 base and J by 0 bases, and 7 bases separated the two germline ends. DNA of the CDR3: TGTGCCAGCAGTTTATTGGGGGATAGCAATCAGCCCCAGCATTTT. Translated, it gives CASSLLGDSNQPQHF.

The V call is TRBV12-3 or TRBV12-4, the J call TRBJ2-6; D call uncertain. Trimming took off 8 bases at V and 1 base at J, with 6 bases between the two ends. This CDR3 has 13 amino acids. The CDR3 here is CASWNSGANVLTF. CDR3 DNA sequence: TGTGCCAGCTGGAATTCTGGGGCCAACGTCCTGACTTTC.

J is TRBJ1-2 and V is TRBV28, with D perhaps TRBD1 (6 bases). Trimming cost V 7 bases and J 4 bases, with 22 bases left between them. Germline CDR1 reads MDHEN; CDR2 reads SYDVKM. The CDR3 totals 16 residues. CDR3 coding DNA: TGTGCCAGCACTCTATATCGGGGGGCAGGTGGCTATGGCTACACCTTC. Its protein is CASTLYRGAGGYGYTF.

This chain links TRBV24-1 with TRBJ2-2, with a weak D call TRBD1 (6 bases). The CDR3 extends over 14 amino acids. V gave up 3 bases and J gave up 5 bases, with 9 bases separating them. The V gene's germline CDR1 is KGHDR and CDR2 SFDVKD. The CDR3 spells CATSDGQTTGELFF. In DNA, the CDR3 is TGTGCCACCAGTGATGGACAGACGACCGGGGAGCTGTTTTTT.

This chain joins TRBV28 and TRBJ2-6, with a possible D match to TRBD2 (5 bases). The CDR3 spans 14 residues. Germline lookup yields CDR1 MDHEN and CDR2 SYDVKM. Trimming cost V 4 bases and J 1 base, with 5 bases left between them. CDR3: CASSSGSGANVLTF. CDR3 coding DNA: TGTGCCAGCAGTTCGGGGTCTGGGGCCAACGTCCTGACTTTC.

This CDR3 is CASSVGTGELFF. The CDR3 DNA sequence: TGTGCCAGCAGCGTAGGAACCGGGGAGCTGTTTTTT. This sequence joins TRBV9 and TRBJ2-2; no clear D. Looked up from germline, CDR1 is SGDLS and CDR2 is YYNGEE. This CDR3 region has 12 residues. Trimming cost V 0 bases and J 5 bases, with 2 bases left between them.

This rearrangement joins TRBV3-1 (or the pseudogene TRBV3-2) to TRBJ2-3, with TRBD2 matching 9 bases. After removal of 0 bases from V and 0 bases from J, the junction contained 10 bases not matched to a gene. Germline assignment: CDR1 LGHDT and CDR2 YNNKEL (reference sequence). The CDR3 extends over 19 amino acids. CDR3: CASSQDLWVAGASTDTQYF. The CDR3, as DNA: TGTGCCAGCAGCCAAGATCTGTGGGTAGCGGGGGCCAGCACAGATACGCAGTATTTT.

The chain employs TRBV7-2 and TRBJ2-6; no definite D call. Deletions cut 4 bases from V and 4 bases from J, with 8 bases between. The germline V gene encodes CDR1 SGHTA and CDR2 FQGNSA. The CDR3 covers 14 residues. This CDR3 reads CASSSGRGANVLTF. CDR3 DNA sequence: TGTGCCAGCAGCTCCGGGCGAGGGGCCAACGTCCTGACTTTC.

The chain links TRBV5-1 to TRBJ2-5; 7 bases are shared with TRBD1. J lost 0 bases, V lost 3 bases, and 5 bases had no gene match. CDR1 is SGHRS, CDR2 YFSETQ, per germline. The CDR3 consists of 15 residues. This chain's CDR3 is CASSSGQGDQETQYF. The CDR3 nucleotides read TGCGCCAGCAGCTCCGGGCAGGGGGACCAAGAGACCCAGTACTTC.

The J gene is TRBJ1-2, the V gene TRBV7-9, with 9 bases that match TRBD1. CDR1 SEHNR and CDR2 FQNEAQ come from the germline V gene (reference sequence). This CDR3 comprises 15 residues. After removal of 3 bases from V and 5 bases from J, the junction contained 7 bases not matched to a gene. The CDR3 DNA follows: TGTGCCAGCAGCTTGGGACAGGGCTCTGGATATGGCTACACCTTC. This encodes CASSLGQGSGYGYTF.